Detailed here is one TCR beta chain. Antigen specificity is unknown. MiXCR, run by TCRdb on the reads, gives a single entry per CDR3 protein. Of approximately 260,000 distinct CDR3 sequences in the sample, approximately 22% are singletons; the top ten hold 15% to 20%. The sample comes from a study of T cell repertoires in cytomegalovirus infection. Study overall: Both CMV infection and a matching HLA type were indicated by public TCR beta signatures. Whole-study findings and limits: Ex vivo responses were dominated by HLA-C-restricted CMV-specific TCR beta clonotypes.

Germline V gene sequence: CDR1 SGDLS, CDR2 YYNGEE. CDR3 length: 16 residues. Trimming took 2 bases from V and 1 from J, leaving 15 bases between them. The clonotype originates from a human donor in good health (CMV status not recorded). Some clones in this sample may be carry-over from other donors' samples. The source material was cultured PBMCs, sampled from culture after CMV antigen stimulation. The chain is built from TRBV9 and TRBJ2-5; no definite D call. The CDR3 sequence: CASSVGDGVFQETQYF. The CDR3 region has the DNA TGTGCCAGCAGCGTCGGAGATGGTGTTTTCCAAGAGACCCAGTACTTC.